One and the same sample provided the 9 T cell receptor beta chains below, sequenced in a study of blood T cells in healthy people across ages. It was with a sample-barcoded 5' primer and a J-beta primer mix that a second PCR of about 7 to 12 cycles was run. TCRdb analysed the 5' RACE reads with MiXCR anew, one entry per CDR3 protein. The sample has about 720,000 distinct CDR3 sequences; 22% are singletons. Sequenced sample: blood. Source of these receptors: a man in his 70s in good health.

V usage is TRBV12-5 and J usage is TRBJ2-1, with 11 bases that match TRBD1. The CDR3 sequence is 17 residues long. J gave up 6 bases and V 0 bases, and 7 bases lay outside the gene matches. Looked up from germline, CDR1 is LGHNT and CDR2 is FRNRAP. Here the CDR3 DNA reads TGTGCTAGTGGTTTGGTACTAGGGACAGGGGGACTCAATGAGCAGTTCTTC. Translated: CASGLVLGTGGLNEQFF.

This chain joins TRBV6-5 and TRBJ1-4; possibly TRBD1 for D (5 bases). V was pared by 4 bases and J by 2 bases, with 8 bases between. The CDR3 consists of 14 residues. Germline V gene lookup returns CDR1 MNHEY and CDR2 SVGAGI. CDR3 residues: CASSSRGTNEKLFF. The CDR3 nucleotides read TGTGCCAGCAGTTCAAGGGGCACTAATGAAAAACTGTTTTTT.

The chain links TRBV10-3 to TRBJ2-7; possibly TRBD2 for D (6 bases). The CDR3 extends over 14 amino acids. Germline V gene lookup returns CDR1 ENHRY and CDR2 SYGVKD. V was cut by 5 bases and J by 3 bases, with 14 bases left in between. The chain's CDR3 is CAISSRGYDYEQYF. Written as DNA, the CDR3 is TGTGCCATCAGTTCACGGGGGTACGACTACGAGCAGTACTTC.

This clonotype was detected only a few times. Compared with germline, one end of the junction differs, possibly owing to a read error. The J gene is TRBJ2-1, the V gene TRBV12-3 or TRBV12-4; 7 bases align to TRBD1. The CDR3 has 13 amino acids. CDR3 in DNA: TGTGCCAGCAGTTTATATTCGACGGGACAGCGGTACTTC. As protein: CASSLYSTGQRYF.

As concerns this clonotype: Since the CDR3 does not end with the conserved phenylalanine or tryptophan, this likely comes from a read error. CDR3: CASTLGRGTDTQYL. DNA of the CDR3: TGTGCCAGTACCTTGGGGCGGGGCACAGATACGCAGTATCTT. The chain uses TRBV19 and TRBJ2-3; possibly TRBD1 or TRBD2 for D (5 bases each). Germline V gene lookup returns CDR1 LNHDA and CDR2 SQIVND (reference sequence). Trimming left V 7 bases short and J 1 base short, with 12 bases between. The CDR3 covers 14 residues.

This clonotype was seen only a few times. V is TRBV28 and J is TRBJ2-7, with 9 bases identical to TRBD1. This CDR3 comprises 14 residues. J lost 10 bases, V lost 6 bases, and 13 bases had no gene match. The germline V gene encodes CDR1 MDHEN and CDR2 SYDVKM. CDR3 coding DNA: TGTGCCAGCAGCCCTGGTTGGACAGGGGACGTACAGTACTTC. Translating it yields CASSPGWTGDVQYF.

The sample holds a few counts of this clonotype. The V gene is TRBV9, the J gene TRBJ2-3, with unresolved D. From germline, CDR1 is SGDLS and CDR2 YYNGEE. The V end was cut by 6 bases, the J end by 2 bases, with 10 bases between. The length of the CDR3 is 13 residues. The CDR3 region is CASTVSHTDTQYF. The CDR3 nucleotides read TGTGCCAGCACGGTGTCCCACACAGATACGCAGTATTTT.

The table lists this clonotype with a few counts. The rearrangement uses TRBV19 and TRBJ2-3; no reliable D call. Germline V lookup: CDR1 LNHDA, CDR2 SQIVND (reference sequence). The V and J ends lost 6 bases and 0 bases respectively, with 10 bases between them. The CDR3 consists of 14 residues. This CDR3 is CASRRRVSTDTQYF. DNA for the CDR3: TGTGCCAGTAGACGACGGGTTAGCACAGATACGCAGTATTTT.

This clonotype has just a few counts. This chain links TRBV20-1 with TRBJ2-5, with D perhaps TRBD1 (6 bases). V dropped 5 bases and J dropped 2 bases, with 24 bases sitting between them. Germline CDR1 and CDR2: DFQATT and SNEGSKA (reference sequence). This CDR3 is built from 17 residues. The CDR3 is CSAGPTGFSNTQETQYF. CDR3 nucleotide sequence: TGCAGTGCTGGGCCTACAGGGTTTTCAAATACGCAAGAGACCCAGTACTTC.